The sequence of this T cell receptor beta chain was determined in a study of CD8+ T cells in alopecia areata. Study-wide background: Treated patients took oral tofacitinib at 5 to 10 mg twice daily.

From germline, CDR1 is SGHDN and CDR2 FVKESK. V was cut by 4 bases and J by 4 bases, with 13 bases left in between. This CDR3 spans 15 amino acids. cDNA prepared by RNA extraction and subsequent reverse transcription served as the template for sequencing. The repertoire was sequenced with immunoSEQ multiplex PCR; TCRdb's copy has only in-frame clones and lacks some. Seen here are over 50,000 clones, 45% to 50% observed once, and the top ten hold about 15%. This clone was observed at least ten times. Sample: CD8+ T cells sorted from blood, taken at week 0. J is TRBJ2-2 and V is TRBV14, with TRBD2 as a possible D gene (5 bases). The source of this sequence is a human donor with alopecia areata. CDR3 loop: CASSPWSAGTGELFF. CDR3 nucleotide sequence: TGTGCCAGCAGCCCGTGGTCGGCGGGCACCGGGGAGCTGTTTTTT.